Listed here are 23 T cell receptor beta chains from one sample, sequenced in a study of cytomegalovirus exposure and HLA in healthy donors. PCR was performed using 60 Vbeta and 13 Jbeta primers. Measured with immunoSEQ multiplex PCR; TCRdb has only the in-frame clones, and not every one. Counted here are some 200,000 clones, approximately 78% occurring once; the ten biggest clones make up around 0.8%. The specimen was PBMCs. The receptors derive from a woman aged 18-30 years in good health and CMV-seronegative.

This chain connects TRBV5-1 to TRBJ2-1; perhaps TRBD1 as D (6 bases). Trimming left V 2 bases short and J 15 bases short, with 15 bases between. In germline, CDR1 is SGHRS, CDR2 YFSETQ. This CDR3 is built from 12 residues. CDR3 region: CASSFAGAEMFF. The CDR3 bases are TGCGCCAGCAGCTTTGCAGGGGCCGAGATGTTCTTC. The full variable domain, in which reference TRBV5-1 and TRBJ2-1 provide the parts outside the CDR3, is KAGVTQTPRYLIKTRGQQVTLSCSPISGHRSVSWYQQTPGQGLQFLFEYFSETQRNKGNFPGRFSGRQFSNSRSEMNVSTLELGDSALYLCASSFAGAEMFFGPGTRLTVL.

This chain connects TRBV7-9 to TRBJ2-7; 12 nucleotides match TRBD2. V lost 6 bases and J lost 9; bases outside the gene matches: 6. Per germline, CDR1 SEHNR and CDR2 FQNEAQ (reference sequence). This CDR3 contains 13 residues. CDR3 protein: CASRSSGGARQYF. The CDR3 coding sequence is TGTGCCAGCAGGTCTAGCGGGGGGGCACGGCAGTACTTC.

V and J are TRBV14 and TRBJ2-2; TRBD1 might be the D (5 bases). Germline CDR1 reads SGHDN; CDR2 reads FVKESK. CDR3 length: 15 residues. Deletions cut 1 base from V and 4 bases from J, with 10 bases between. In nucleotides, the CDR3 is TGTGCCAGCAGCCAAGTTTCAGGGCCCACCGGGGAGCTGTTTTTT. Translated, it gives CASSQVSGPTGELFF.

The chain is built from TRBV5-5 and TRBJ1-1; D is undetermined. Trimming took off 4 bases at V and 5 bases at J, with 15 bases between the two ends. The germline gives CDR1 SGHKS, CDR2 YYEKEE (reference sequence). The CDR3 runs to 14 residues. The CDR3 reads CASSAQVWETEAFF. CDR3 bases: TGTGCCAGCAGCGCTCAGGTGTGGGAGACTGAAGCTTTCTTT.

The chain is built from TRBV18 and TRBJ2-5; possible D gene TRBD1, 6 bases. Germline values: CDR1 KGHSH, CDR2 LQKENI. Trimming removed 7 bases from V and 5 bases from J, with 23 bases in between. This CDR3 contains 16 residues. CDR3 amino acids: CASLRRGPSGEETQYF. The CDR3 DNA reads as TGTGCCAGCTTGCGACGCGGACCCTCAGGGGAGGAGACCCAGTACTTC.

The chain combines TRBV7-7 with TRBJ2-3; 10 nucleotides match TRBD2. Germline CDR1 SSHAT, CDR2 FNYEAQ (reference sequence). Trimming removed 5 bases from V and 2 bases from J; junction bases left unmatched: 13. This CDR3 is built from 18 residues. CDR3 region: CASSLQPSGGLFTDTQYF. CDR3 in DNA: TGTGCCAGCAGCCTACAGCCTAGCGGGGGTCTTTTCACAGATACGCAGTATTTT.

The chain is built from TRBV9 and TRBJ2-1, with 10 positions matching TRBD2. Trimming at V came to 0 bases and at J to 6 bases, leaving 3 bases not matched to a gene. Germline V gene lookup returns CDR1 SGDLS and CDR2 YYNGEE. CDR3 length: 15 amino acids. This chain's CDR3 is CASSVGSSGSNEQFF. The CDR3 coding sequence is TGTGCCAGCAGCGTAGGGTCTAGCGGGAGCAATGAGCAGTTCTTC.

This clone has a handful of counts. The gene calls are TRBV11-2 and TRBJ1-1; D is ambiguous. V was cut by 1 base and J by 6 bases, with 21 bases left in between. CDR1 is SGHAT, CDR2 FQNNGV, per germline. The CDR3 is 17 residues long. The CDR3, as DNA: TGTGCCAGCAGCTTAGGAGTAGCAGTCTTTCGGTTCGCTGAAGCTTTCTTT. Translated, it gives CASSLGVAVFRFAEAFF.

The chain couples TRBV5-5 to TRBJ2-7; TRBD1 aligns across 7 bases. Germline loops: CDR1 SGHKS, CDR2 YYEKEE (reference sequence). The CDR3 spans 14 residues. Trimming at V came to 4 bases and at J to 0 bases, leaving 4 bases not matched to a gene. Here the CDR3 reads CASSLDRFSYEQYF. CDR3 nucleotide sequence: TGTGCCAGCAGCCTGGACAGGTTCTCCTACGAGCAGTACTTC.

In this sample, this clone turned up once. The V and J genes are TRBV6-1 and TRBJ2-7; 8 bases match TRBD1. V shed 3 bases and J 5 bases; nucleotides not matched to a gene: 6. Germline CDR1 MNHNS, CDR2 SASEGT. CDR3 length: 14 amino acids. The CDR3 spells CASSDGQGWDEQYF. As DNA, the CDR3 is TGTGCCAGCAGTGACGGACAGGGATGGGACGAGCAGTACTTC.

This chain uses TRBV6-4 with TRBJ1-6, with TRBD1 matching 10 bases. Germline CDR1 is MRHNA and CDR2 is SNTAGT. This CDR3 contains 14 residues. V lost 4 bases, J lost 6 bases, and 0 bases stayed unmatched. In DNA form, the CDR3 reads TGTGCCAGCAGTGGGGACAGGGGTAATTCACCCCTCCACTTT. Translated, it gives CASSGDRGNSPLHF.

For the CDR3, the DNA is TGTGCCAGCAGTCGCGACTTTAGCGGGATAGACCCTAGCACAGATACGCAGTATTTT. Amino acid sequence: CASSRDFSGIDPSTDTQYF. The chain has TRBV27 and TRBJ2-3; 8 bases map to TRBD2. The V gene's germline CDR1 is MNHEY and CDR2 SMNVEV (reference sequence). The V and J ends lost 5 bases and 0 bases, in that order; junction bases with no gene match: 16. This CDR3 is built from 19 residues.

This clone was seen more than once but under ten times. The gene calls are TRBV7-9 and TRBJ1-1; D is unresolved. The germline V gene has CDR1 SEHNR and CDR2 FQNEAQ (reference sequence). The CDR3 has 14 residues. V gave up 2 bases and J gave up 1 base, with 8 bases separating them. CDR3 protein: CASSLIWQNTEAFF. The CDR3 nucleotides are TGTGCCAGCAGCTTAATCTGGCAGAACACTGAAGCTTTCTTT.

In its sample, this clone was seen once. This chain connects TRBV11-2 to TRBJ1-5; D unresolved. Germline V CDR1 and CDR2: SGHAT, FQNNGV. There are 14 residues in the CDR3. Trimming shortened V by 7 bases and J by 7 bases, and 17 bases separated the two germline ends. The CDR3 DNA follows: TGTGCCAGCAACCCACAGATTGTTTTACAGCCCCAGCATTTT. Translated: CASNPQIVLQPQHF.

Only a few counts were recorded for this clone. The chain joins TRBV7-2 to TRBJ2-2; 10 bases line up with TRBD2. Per the germline V gene, CDR1 is SGHTA and CDR2 is FQGNSA. This CDR3 is built from 17 residues. With V trimmed by 6 bases and J by 4 bases, 11 bases remained unmatched. CDR3 in DNA: TGTGCCAGCAGTTTCACCTCTAGCGGGAGAGGCACCGGGGAGCTGTTTTTT. Its translation: CASSFTSSGRGTGELFF.

The chain recombines TRBV19 with TRBJ1-2; D is possibly TRBD1 (5 bases). CDR3 length: 11 residues. Germline V gene lookup returns CDR1 LNHDA and CDR2 SQIVND (reference sequence). CDR3 region: CVTSGYNGYTF. The CDR3 nucleotides are TGTGTCACTTCAGGGTATAATGGCTACACCTTC.

The chain couples TRBV4-1 to TRBJ2-1; 10 bases are shared with TRBD1. This CDR3 has 16 amino acids. Germline V CDR1 and CDR2: MGHRA, YSYEKL. With 1 base clipped from V and 2 bases from J, the junction kept 2 bases outside the gene matches. The CDR3, as DNA: TGCGCCAGCAGCCAAGTGGACAGGGGGGCCTACAATGAGCAGTTCTTC. Translating it yields CASSQVDRGAYNEQFF.

The V and J genes are TRBV6-1 and TRBJ2-5; 7 bases are shared with TRBD1. The J call is doubtful: the DNA matches TRBJ2-7 better. Germline CDR1 MNHNS, CDR2 SASEGT. CDR3 length: 14 amino acids. CDR3 bases: TGTGCCAGCAACAGCCGGGACAGCTCCTACGAGCAGTACTTC. It yields the protein CASNSRDSSYEQYF.

The J gene is TRBJ2-7, the V gene TRBV19, with D possibly matching TRBD1 (6 bases). Trimming removed 5 bases at V and 3 bases at J, with 14 bases between. The CDR3 contains 14 residues. Looked up from germline, CDR1 is LNHDA and CDR2 is SQIVND (reference sequence). The CDR3 loop is CASSPQGGGYEQYF. The CDR3 bases are TGTGCCAGTAGTCCACAGGGCGGAGGCTACGAGCAGTACTTC.

The rearrangement links TRBV4-1 to TRBJ2-1; TRBD2 matches at 13 bases. This CDR3 spans 17 amino acids. J lost 2 bases, V lost 5 bases, and 6 bases had no gene match. The germline gives CDR1 MGHRA, CDR2 YSYEKL. Here the CDR3 DNA reads TGCGCCAGCAGCTTCATGGGACTAGCGGGGCCCTACAATGAGCAGTTCTTC. It is translated as CASSFMGLAGPYNEQFF.

Only a few counts were recorded for this clone. The chain has TRBV29-1 and TRBJ2-1; possibly TRBD2 for D (5 bases). Germline V gives CDR1 SQVTM, CDR2 ANQGSEA. The CDR3 runs to 12 residues. The V end lost 4 bases, the J end lost 4 bases, and 8 bases lay between the germline ends. CDR3 amino acids: CSVGVAYNEQFF. The CDR3 nucleotides are TGCAGCGTTGGGGTAGCGTACAATGAGCAGTTCTTC.

This chain connects TRBV27 to TRBJ2-5; D not resolved. TRBJ2-7 explains the end of the DNA better; the J call may be wrong. The germline V gene encodes CDR1 MNHEY and CDR2 SMNVEV (reference sequence). This CDR3 spans 14 amino acids. CDR3 DNA sequence: TGTGCCAGCAGTTTGGTGGGCCTTACCTACGAGCAGTACTTC. Translating it yields CASSLVGLTYEQYF.

The chain employs TRBV6-5 and TRBJ1-2; weak D call: TRBD1 (6 bases). The CDR3 loop spans 16 amino acids. CDR1 is MNHEY and CDR2 is SVGAGI in the germline V gene. Trimming removed 0 bases from V and 5 bases from J, with 16 bases in between. CDR3 nucleotides: TGTGCCAGCAGTTACTCGAGCGCGGGGGGCGGGTATGGCTACACCTTC. This gives the protein CASSYSSAGGGYGYTF.